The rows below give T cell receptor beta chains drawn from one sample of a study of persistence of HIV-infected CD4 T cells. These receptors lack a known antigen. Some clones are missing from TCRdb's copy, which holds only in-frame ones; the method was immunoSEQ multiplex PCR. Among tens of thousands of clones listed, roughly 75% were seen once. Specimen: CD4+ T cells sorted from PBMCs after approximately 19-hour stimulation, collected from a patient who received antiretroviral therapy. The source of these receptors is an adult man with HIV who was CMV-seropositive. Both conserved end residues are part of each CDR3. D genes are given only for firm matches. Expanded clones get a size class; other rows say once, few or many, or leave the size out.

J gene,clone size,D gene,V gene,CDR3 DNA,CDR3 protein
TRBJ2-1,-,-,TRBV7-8,TGTGCCAGCAGCTGGAACAGGGTAGGTGAGCAGTTCTTC,CASSWNRVGEQFF
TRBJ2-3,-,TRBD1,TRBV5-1,TGCGCCAGCAGCTTAAGATACCAGGGGGCGAGCACAGATACGCAGTATTTT,CASSLRYQGASTDTQYF
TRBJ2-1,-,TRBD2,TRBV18,TGTGCCAGCTCACCACGCACTAGCGACTACAATGAGCAGTTCTTC,CASSPRTSDYNEQFF
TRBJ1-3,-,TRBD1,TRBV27,TGTGCCAGCAGTTTAAAGGGGGCTTCTGGAAACACCATATATTTT,CASSLKGASGNTIYF
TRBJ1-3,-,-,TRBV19,TGTGCCAGTAGTATTGCAGGGTTTGGAAACACCATATATTTT,CASSIAGFGNTIYF
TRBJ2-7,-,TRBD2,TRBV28,TGTGCCAGCAGTTTCGGCGGGGGGGCCTACGAGCAGTACTTC,CASSFGGGAYEQYF
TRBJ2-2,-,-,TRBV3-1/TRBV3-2,TGTGCCAGCAGCCTTTCGAGACAACGGGCCGGGGAGCTGTTTTTT,CASSLSRQRAGELFF
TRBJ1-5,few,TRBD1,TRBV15,TGTGCCACCAGCAGATCCGGGACAGGGGGTAATCAGCCCCAGCATTTT,CATSRSGTGGNQPQHF
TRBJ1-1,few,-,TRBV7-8,TGTGCCAGCAGCCCCCTCGTACCCACTGAAGCTTTCTTT,CASSPLVPTEAFF
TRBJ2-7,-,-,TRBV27,TGTGCCACTAGGGCGGGGGCCGATACCTACGAGCAGTACTTC,CATRAGADTYEQYF
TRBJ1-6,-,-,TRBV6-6,TGTGCCAGCAGTCTCCAACACCCATCACCCCTCCACTTT,CASSLQHPSPLHF
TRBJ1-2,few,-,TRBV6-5,TGTGCCAGCAGGGACGACTATGGCTACACCTTC,CASRDDYGYTF
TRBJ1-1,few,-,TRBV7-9,TGTGCCAGCAGCTCCTCAACAGGTCGGAACACTGAAGCTTTCTTT,CASSSSTGRNTEAFF
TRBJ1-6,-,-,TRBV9,TGTGCCAGCAGCGTCCAGGACATAAATTCACCCCTCCACTTT,CASSVQDINSPLHF
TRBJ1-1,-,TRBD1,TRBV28,TGTGCCAGCAGTCGGAGACAGGGGGCGGGTACTGAAGCTTTCTTT,CASSRRQGAGTEAFF
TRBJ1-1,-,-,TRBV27,TGTGCCAGCAGACCCAAACGAAACACTGAAGCTTTCTTT,CASRPKRNTEAFF
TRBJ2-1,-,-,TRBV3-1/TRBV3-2,TGTGCCAGCAGCCAAGAAGCCAAGACGCAGTTCATGATGGATGAGCAGTTCTTC,CASSQEAKTQFMMDEQFF
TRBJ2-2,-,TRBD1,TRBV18,TGTGCCAGCTTACGGCGAATGACAGGGGCGAACACCGGGGAGCTGTTTTTT,CASLRRMTGANTGELFF
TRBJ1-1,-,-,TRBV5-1,TGCGCCAGCAGCTTGGGCCAGTCGAACACTGAAGCTTTCTTT,CASSLGQSNTEAFF
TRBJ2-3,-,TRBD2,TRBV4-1,TGCGCCAGCAGCGAGACTAGCGGGGGCCGGGGCACAGATACGCAGTATTTT,CASSETSGGRGTDTQYF
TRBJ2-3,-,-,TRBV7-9,TGTGCCAGCAGCTCAGGACAGACCTCTAGCACAGATACGCAGTATTTT,CASSSGQTSSTDTQYF
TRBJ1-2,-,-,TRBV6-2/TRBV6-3,TGTGCCAGCAGTTATAGACAGCACTATGGCTACACCTTC,CASSYRQHYGYTF
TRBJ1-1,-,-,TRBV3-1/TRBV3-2,TGTGCCAGCAGCCAAGGCTTTAGGCCAGGGGTAGGCACTGAAGCTTTCTTT,CASSQGFRPGVGTEAFF
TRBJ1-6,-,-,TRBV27,TGTGCCAGCAGTTTATCCGCACGGAGGGAACTTAATTCACCCCTCCACTTT,CASSLSARRELNSPLHF
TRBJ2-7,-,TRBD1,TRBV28,TGTGCCAGCAGTTTTGAGGGGGCTTACGAGCAGTACTTC,CASSFEGAYEQYF
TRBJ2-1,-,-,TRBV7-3,TGTGCCAGCAGCTTAAGCATCAACAATGAGCAGTTCTTC,CASSLSINNEQFF
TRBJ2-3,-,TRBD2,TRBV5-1,TGCGCCAGCAGCGCCCAGCGGGGGGGCCAATTAGATACGCAGTATTTT,CASSAQRGGQLDTQYF
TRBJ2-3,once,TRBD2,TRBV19,TGTGCCAGTACCCCGACTAGCGGAAGTAGTACGCAGTATTTT,CASTPTSGSSTQYF
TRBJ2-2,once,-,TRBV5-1,TGCGCCAGCAGCTTGGATACAGGGATAGTTAAGACCGGGGAGCTGTTTTTT,CASSLDTGIVKTGELFF
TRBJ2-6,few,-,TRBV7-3,TGTGCCAGCAGCCCCAGGGGAGGCCTTTCTGGGGCCAACGTCCTGACTTTC,CASSPRGGLSGANVLTF
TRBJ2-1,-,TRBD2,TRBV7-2,TGTGCCAGCAGCTTAGTAGCTAGCGGGGGACCCGCGGATGAGCAGTTCTTC,CASSLVASGGPADEQFF
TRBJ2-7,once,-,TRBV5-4,TGTGCCAGCAGCTTGGGGGGGACGGGGACTCGATATGAGCAGTACTTC,CASSLGGTGTRYEQYF
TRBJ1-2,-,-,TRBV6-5,TGTGCCAGCAGGATTAACAATAACTATGGCTACACCTTC,CASRINNNYGYTF
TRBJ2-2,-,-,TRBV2,TGTGCCAGCAGTGCGGCAGGGGGGCGCACCGGGGAGCTGTTTTTT,CASSAAGGRTGELFF
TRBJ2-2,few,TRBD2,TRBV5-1,TGCGCCAGCAGCCCCACCAGCGGGGGGGCGCCCGGGGAGCTGTTTTTT,CASSPTSGGAPGELFF
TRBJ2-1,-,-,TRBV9,TGTGCCAGCAGCGTAGAGTCGGGCAGGGCCTCCTACAATGAGCAGTTCTTC,CASSVESGRASYNEQFF
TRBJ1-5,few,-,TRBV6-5,TGTGCCAGCAGTATGTGGGGGATTAGTAATCAGCCCCAGCATTTT,CASSMWGISNQPQHF
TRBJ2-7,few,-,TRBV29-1,TGCAGCGTTGGAGGGCCCCACGGCGAGCAGTACTTC,CSVGGPHGEQYF
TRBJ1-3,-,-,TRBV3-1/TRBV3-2,TGTGCCAGCAGCCAAGCAACAACGGGGGCCCCTGGAAACACCATATATTTT,CASSQATTGAPGNTIYF
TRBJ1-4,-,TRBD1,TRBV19,TGTGCCAGTAGTCTTTCAGGGGGGTTGACTAATGAAAAACTGTTTTTT,CASSLSGGLTNEKLFF
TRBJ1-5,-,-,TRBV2,TGTGCCAGCAGTGGCTCCAGGGTAATACCCCTCCCCGGGCATTTT,CASSGSRVIPLPGHF
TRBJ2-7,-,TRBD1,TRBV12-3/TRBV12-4,TGTGCCAGCAGTAGGGGGCTGGCTTACGAGCAGTACTTC,CASSRGLAYEQYF
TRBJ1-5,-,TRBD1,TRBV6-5,TGTGCCAGCAGTCCGACAGGGTCCCGAAATCAGCCCCAGCATTTT,CASSPTGSRNQPQHF
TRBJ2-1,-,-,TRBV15,TGTGCCACCAGCAGAGATGGCAGGGTCTACAATGAGCAGTTCTTC,CATSRDGRVYNEQFF
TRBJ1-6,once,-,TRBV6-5,TGTGCCAGCAGGGACAGCATCTTGGAATCTGCACCCCTCCACTTT,CASRDSILESAPLHF